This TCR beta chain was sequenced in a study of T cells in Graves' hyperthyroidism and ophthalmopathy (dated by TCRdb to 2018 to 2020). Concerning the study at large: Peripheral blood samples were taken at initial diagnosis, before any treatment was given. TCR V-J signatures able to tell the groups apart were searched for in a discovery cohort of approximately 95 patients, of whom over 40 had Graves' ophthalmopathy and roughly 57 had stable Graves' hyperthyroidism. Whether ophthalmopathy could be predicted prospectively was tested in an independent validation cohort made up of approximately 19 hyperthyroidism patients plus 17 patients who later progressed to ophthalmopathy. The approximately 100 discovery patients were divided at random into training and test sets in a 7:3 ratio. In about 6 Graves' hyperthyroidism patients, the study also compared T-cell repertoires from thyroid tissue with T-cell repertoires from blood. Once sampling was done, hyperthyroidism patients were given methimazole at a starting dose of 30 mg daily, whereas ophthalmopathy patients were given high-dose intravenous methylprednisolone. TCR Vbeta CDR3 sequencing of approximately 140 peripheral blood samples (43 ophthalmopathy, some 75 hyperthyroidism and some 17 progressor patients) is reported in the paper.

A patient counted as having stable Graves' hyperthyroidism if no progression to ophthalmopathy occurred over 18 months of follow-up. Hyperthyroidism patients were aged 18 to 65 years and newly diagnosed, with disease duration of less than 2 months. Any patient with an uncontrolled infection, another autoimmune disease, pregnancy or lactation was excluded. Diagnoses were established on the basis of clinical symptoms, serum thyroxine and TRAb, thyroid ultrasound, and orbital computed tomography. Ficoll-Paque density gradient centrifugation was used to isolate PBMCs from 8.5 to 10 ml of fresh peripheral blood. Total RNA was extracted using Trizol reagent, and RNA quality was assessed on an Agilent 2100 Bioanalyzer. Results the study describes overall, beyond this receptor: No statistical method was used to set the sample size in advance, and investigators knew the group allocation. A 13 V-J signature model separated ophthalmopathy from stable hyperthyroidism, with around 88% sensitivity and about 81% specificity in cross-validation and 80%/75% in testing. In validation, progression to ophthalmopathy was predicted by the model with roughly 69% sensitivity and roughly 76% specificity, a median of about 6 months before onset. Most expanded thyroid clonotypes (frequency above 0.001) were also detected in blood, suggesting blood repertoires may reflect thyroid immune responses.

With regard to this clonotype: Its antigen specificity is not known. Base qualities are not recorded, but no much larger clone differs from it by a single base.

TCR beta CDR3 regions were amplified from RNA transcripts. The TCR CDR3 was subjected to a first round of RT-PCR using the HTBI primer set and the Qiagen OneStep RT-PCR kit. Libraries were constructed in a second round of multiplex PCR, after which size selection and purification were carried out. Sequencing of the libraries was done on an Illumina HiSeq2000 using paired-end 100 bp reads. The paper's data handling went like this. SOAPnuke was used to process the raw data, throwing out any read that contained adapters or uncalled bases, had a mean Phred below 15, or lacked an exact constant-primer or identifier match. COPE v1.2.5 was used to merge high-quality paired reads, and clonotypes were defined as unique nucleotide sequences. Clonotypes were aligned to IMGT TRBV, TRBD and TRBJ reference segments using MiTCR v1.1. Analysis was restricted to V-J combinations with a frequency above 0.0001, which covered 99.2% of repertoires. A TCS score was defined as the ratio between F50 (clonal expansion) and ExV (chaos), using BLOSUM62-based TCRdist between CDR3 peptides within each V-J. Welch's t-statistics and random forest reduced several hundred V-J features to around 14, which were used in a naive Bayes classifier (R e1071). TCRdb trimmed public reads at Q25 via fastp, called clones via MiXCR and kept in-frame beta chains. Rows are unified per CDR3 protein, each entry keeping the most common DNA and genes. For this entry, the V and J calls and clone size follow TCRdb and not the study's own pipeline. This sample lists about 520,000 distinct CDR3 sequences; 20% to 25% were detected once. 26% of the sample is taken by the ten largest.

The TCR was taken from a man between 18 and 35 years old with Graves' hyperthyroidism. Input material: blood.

The CDR3 protein sequence reads: CASSLVYQAGNTIYF. The nucleotide sequence reads TGTGCCAGCAGCTTAGTTTATCAGGCTGGAAACACCATATATTTT. Recombination connected TRBV11-2 to TRBJ1-3; the D gene is not confidently resolved. The CDR1 and CDR2 encoded by the germline V gene are SGHAT and FQNNGV. V and J are truncated by 1 base and 2 bases respectively, leaving an intervening sequence of 9 bases. The CDR3 has 15 amino acids, counting the end cysteine and phenylalanine. The retained sequence is limited to the CDR3, 45 bases, with the frame set at the first base.